This TCR beta chain was captured by sequencing in a study of T cells after yellow fever vaccination. Study-wide points: Reappearance after the booster was seen for most primary-vaccination clones, at 95% to 96% CD4 and 85% to 90% CD8.

This clonotype was detected only a few times. No antigen is known for it. This CDR3 comprises 13 residues. Germline values: CDR1 MNHEY, CDR2 SVGAGI. The V end was cut by 2 bases, the J end by 6 bases, with 9 bases between. As TCR cDNA was made by 5'RACE template switching, a universal primer site and UMIs were added. TCRdb re-called the 5' RACE reads with MiXCR, one entry per CDR3 protein. Among 200,000 to 250,000 distinct CDR3 sequences, about 3% were seen once, and the ten largest hold around 3%. This sample comprised CD4+ T cells sorted from PBMCs, obtained 10 days after the yellow fever booster vaccination. The source is a man between 18 and 35 years old who received the YFV17D yellow fever vaccine. The V gene is TRBV6-5, the J gene TRBJ2-3; D unclear. The CDR3 DNA is TGTGCCAGCAGTTACAGGGATGGGGATACGCAGTATTTT. Its protein is CASSYRDGDTQYF.